There are a few counts of the clone carrying this T cell receptor beta chain. Its specificity is unknown. The DNA is omitted, as the CDR3 cannot be located on it reliably, and the CDR3 follows TCRdb's listing. The data belong to a study of beta chain features in type 1 diabetes. The CDR3 is 15 residues long, ends included. Germline loops: CDR1 GTSNPN, CDR2 SVGIG (reference sequence). A sort by CD45RO/CCR7/CD25/CD127/CD95/CD27 yielded CD4+ naive, central memory, regulatory and stem cell-like memory cells. Expressed TCRB transcripts got sequenced, as all isolated RNA was reverse transcribed. For naive, central memory and regulatory T cell samples, reads averaged roughly 3.5 million. The repertoire was sequenced with immunoSEQ multiplex PCR; TCRdb's copy has only in-frame clones and lacks some. The sample records nearly 700,000 clones, under 15% being singletons. Study-wide results and caveats: Moderately but significantly shorter TCRB CDR3s were found in Type 1 diabetes patients in all four CD4+ subsets. The similarity of naive, central memory and Treg TCRB repertoires appeared greater among patients than among healthy donors.

The chain uses TRBV30 and TRBJ2-1; whether TRBD2, the table's D call, matches the DNA was not checked. The sample taken for sequencing was naive CD4+ T cells from blood. The clonotype originates from a man aged 18 to 30 with type 1 diabetes. CDR3 protein: CARRAGTSSYNEQFF.